These T cell receptor beta chains were read from a single sample in a study of immune characteristics of hereditary and idiopathic chronic pancreatitis. Assay: immunoSEQ multiplex PCR; the TCRdb copy retains only in-frame clones and omits some. The profile shows more than 1,500 clones, under 80% of them singletons. Sequencing used pancreas tissue with hereditary chronic pancreatitis. The receptors were sampled from a human donor with chronic pancreatitis. CDR3s include the opening cysteine and the closing phenylalanine or tryptophan. D genes are given only for firm matches. The size field is filled for only some rows; it gives once, few, many or a size class.

d_gene	len	v_gene	abundance	j_gene	CDR3nt	CDR3aa
-	15	TRBV30	-	TRBJ1-4	TGTGCCTGGAGTTATTTCAGCAGGCGGAATGAAAAACTGTTTTTT	CAWSYFSRRNEKLFF
-	13	TRBV3-1/TRBV3-2	-	TRBJ1-1	TGTGCCAGCAGCCATGGGGAGGTCACTGAAGCTTTCTTT	CASSHGEVTEAFF
TRBD2	15	TRBV5-4	once	TRBJ2-5	TGTGCCAGCAGCCCAGCGGGGCGGACCCCAGAGACCCAGTACTTC	CASSPAGRTPETQYF
-	14	TRBV27	large	TRBJ2-3	TGTGCCAGCAGTTTTCCGCGTCCCGGGGATACGCAGTATTTT	CASSFPRPGDTQYF
-	16	TRBV13	-	TRBJ1-2	TGTGCCAGCAGCGCATATGGAGGAACTACTAACTATGGCTACACCTTC	CASSAYGGTTNYGYTF
-	13	TRBV7-8	-	TRBJ1-1	TGTGCCAGCAGCTTAGGGCAGGGCACTGAAGCTTTCTTT	CASSLGQGTEAFF
-	16	TRBV28	-	TRBJ2-3	TGTGCCAGCGCTTGGGCGGGACCCTTAGTCACAGATACGCAGTATTTT	CASAWAGPLVTDTQYF
-	13	TRBV11-3	-	TRBJ1-1	TGTGCCAGCAGCTTAAGGAGGAACACTGAAGCTTTCTTT	CASSLRRNTEAFF
-	14	TRBV5-4	-	TRBJ2-7	TGTGCCAGCAGCCTCGGTGGAGGGCAGCACGAGCAGTACTTC	CASSLGGGQHEQYF
TRBD2	13	TRBV9	-	TRBJ2-2	TGTGCCAGCACGGGCGGGGGTGGCGGGGAGCTGTTTTTT	CASTGGGGGELFF
-	17	TRBV4-3	-	TRBJ2-2	TGCGCCAGCAGCCAAGATTGGGCGGGGAGGAGGAACGGGGAGCTGTTTTTT	CASSQDWAGRRNGELFF
TRBD2	16	TRBV9	-	TRBJ2-1	TGTGCCAGCAGCCTCCGGAGCGGGAAGGCTTACAATGAGCAGTTCTTC	CASSLRSGKAYNEQFF
-	13	TRBV7-3	few	TRBJ1-1	TGTGCCAGCAGCTTGGTGGATGGCACTGAAGCTTTCTTT	CASSLVDGTEAFF
-	12	TRBV7-2	-	TRBJ1-6	TGTGCCAGCAGCTTCCCGAAACAACCCCTCCACTTT	CASSFPKQPLHF
-	13	TRBV5-4	few	TRBJ2-2	TGTGCCAGCAGCGGACAGAACACCGGGGAGCTGTTTTTT	CASSGQNTGELFF
-	14	TRBV4-3	-	TRBJ1-3	TGCGCCAGCAGCCAAGGAATCTCTGGAAACACCATATATTTT	CASSQGISGNTIYF
-	15	TRBV24-1	few	TRBJ1-3	TGTGCCACCAGTGCGTCGTGGGGCTCTGGAAACACCATATATTTT	CATSASWGSGNTIYF
TRBD1	16	TRBV24-1	-	TRBJ2-3	TGTGCCACCAGTGACCCACAGGGGGCCGGTACAGATACGCAGTATTTT	CATSDPQGAGTDTQYF
-	16	TRBV4-2	-	TRBJ2-7	TGTGCCAGCAGCCAAGAACCCAGGGCAGGTTTAGCTCGGCAGTACTTC	CASSQEPRAGLARQYF
-	14	TRBV7-9	-	TRBJ1-3	TGTGCCAGCAGCTTAGGAGGGGCTGGAAACACCATATATTTT	CASSLGGAGNTIYF
TRBD1	16	TRBV5-4	once	TRBJ2-1	TGTGCCAGCAGCTTGGGGGGGGACAGGGGTTACAATGAGCAGTTCTTC	CASSLGGDRGYNEQFF
-	13	TRBV10-3	-	TRBJ2-7	TGTGCCATCAGTGAGTCGGAGGGGGAGGAGCAGTACTTC	CAISESEGEEQYF
-	13	TRBV15	-	TRBJ2-7	TGTGCCACCAGCTCGGACACCCGCTACGAGCAGTACTTC	CATSSDTRYEQYF
TRBD1	17	TRBV4-2	-	TRBJ1-2	TGTGCCAGCAGCCAAGACCCCCCGACAGGGGAAGACTATGGCTACACCTTC	CASSQDPPTGEDYGYTF
TRBD1	13	TRBV27	-	TRBJ1-2	TGTGCCAGCAAGGACAGGAGCCGGGAAACCTACACCTTC	CASKDRSRETYTF
-	14	TRBV7-9	-	TRBJ2-7	TGTGCCAGCAGCTTCGGACAGCCCTCCTACGAGCAGTACTTC	CASSFGQPSYEQYF
-	13	TRBV12-3/TRBV12-4	-	TRBJ1-5	TGTGCCAGCAGTTTAAGAGGCAATCAGCCCCAGCATTTT	CASSLRGNQPQHF
-	16	TRBV12-2	-	TRBJ2-7	TGTGCAAGTCGCTTGGACAAGCGGGAGGGCCCCGGCGAGCAGTACTTC	CASRLDKREGPGEQYF
-	12	TRBV6-6	-	TRBJ1-3	TGTGCCAGCAGTTACCGCGGAAACACCATATATTTT	CASSYRGNTIYF
-	13	TRBV4-2	-	TRBJ2-1	TGTGCCAGCAGCCAAATGACCGGGGATGAGCAGTTCTTC	CASSQMTGDEQFF
-	13	TRBV12-3/TRBV12-4	few	TRBJ2-7	TGTGCCAGCAGAAGGCAGGGAGAGCACGAGCAGTACTTC	CASRRQGEHEQYF
TRBD1	13	TRBV5-4	-	TRBJ2-7	TGTGCCAGCAGCTTGCCAGGGGGCTACGAGCAGTACTTC	CASSLPGGYEQYF
-	13	TRBV23-1	-	TRBJ2-7	TGCGCCAGCAGTCAGGACAAGCGGTACGAGCAGTACTTC	CASSQDKRYEQYF
-	16	TRBV19	-	TRBJ1-1	TGTGCCAGTAGTATCGTACCACAGGGAGTCGGCACTGAAGCTTTCTTT	CASSIVPQGVGTEAFF
-	13	TRBV12-3/TRBV12-4	once	TRBJ1-1	TGTGCCAGCAGTTCGGGACCGTCCACTGAAGCTTTCTTT	CASSSGPSTEAFF
TRBD2	15	TRBV7-2	-	TRBJ2-1	TGTGCCAGCAGTGCCGGGTTTAGCGGGAGGGATGAGCAGTTCTTC	CASSAGFSGRDEQFF
-	14	TRBV7-2	-	TRBJ2-7	TGTGCCAGCAGCTTAAGTCACAGCTCCTACGAGCAGTACTTC	CASSLSHSSYEQYF
TRBD2	18	TRBV5-6	-	TRBJ2-1	TGTGCCAGCAGCAACAGATTTCTAGCGGGCACGAACTACAATGAGCAGTTCTTC	CASSNRFLAGTNYNEQFF
-	13	TRBV10-1	large	TRBJ2-3	TGCGCCAGCAGTTTCTATCAGTCAGATACGCAGTATTTT	CASSFYQSDTQYF
-	10	TRBV21-1	-	TRBJ2-7	TGTGCCAGCAGCACCTACGAGCAGTACTTC	CASSTYEQYF
-	15	TRBV6-2/TRBV6-3	-	TRBJ1-2	TGTGCCAGCAGTTACCGCCCGGACAGAAACTATGGCTACACCTTC	CASSYRPDRNYGYTF
-	14	TRBV6-2/TRBV6-3	-	TRBJ1-6	TGTGCCAGCAGCCCGGACTCCTATAATTCACCCCTCCACTTT	CASSPDSYNSPLHF
-	13	TRBV9	-	TRBJ2-3	TGTGCCAGCAGCAACAGGGTGGGGGATACGCAGTATTTT	CASSNRVGDTQYF
-	15	TRBV6-2/TRBV6-3	-	TRBJ1-1	TGTGCCAGCAGTCCAGCGGCCGGCCTGAACACTGAAGCTTTCTTT	CASSPAAGLNTEAFF
-	15	TRBV6-5	-	TRBJ1-2	TGTGCCAGCAGTTACCGAGGGCAGGGAACGTATGGCTACACCTTC	CASSYRGQGTYGYTF
TRBD1	15	TRBV7-9	large	TRBJ1-4	TGTGCCAGCGGGGACAGGGGCACTAGTGATGAAAAACTGTTTTTT	CASGDRGTSDEKLFF
-	14	TRBV27	few	TRBJ1-6	TGTGCCAGCACCTCTAACGACGGAGATTCACCCCTCCACTTT	CASTSNDGDSPLHF
TRBD2	15	TRBV28	few	TRBJ2-7	TGTGCCAGCAGTTCGCGGACTAGCGGGATAGGGGAGCAGTACTTC	CASSSRTSGIGEQYF
TRBD1	14	TRBV6-5	-	TRBJ1-1	TGTGCCAGCAGTCAGGGGGTGGGGAACACTGAAGCTTTCTTT	CASSQGVGNTEAFF
-	15	TRBV5-1	few	TRBJ1-3	TGCGCCAGCAGCGTGACACCTAGCTCTGGAAACACCATATATTTT	CASSVTPSSGNTIYF
-	14	TRBV30	-	TRBJ2-5	TGTGCCTGGAGCGCCGGGACCGCCAAAAAGACCCAGTACTTC	CAWSAGTAKKTQYF
-	12	TRBV6-5	-	TRBJ2-1	TGTGCCAGCAGTTACCTTGGGGATGAGCAGTTCTTC	CASSYLGDEQFF
-	14	TRBV15	-	TRBJ2-7	TGTGCCACCAGCAGAGATAGGCAAGCCTACGAGCAGTACTTC	CATSRDRQAYEQYF
TRBD2	15	TRBV14	-	TRBJ2-7	TGTGCCAGCAGCCTCGGACTAGCGGGCCCCTACGAGCAGTACTTC	CASSLGLAGPYEQYF
TRBD1	17	TRBV7-9	few	TRBJ2-3	TGTGCCAGCAGCTCCCCCCGGGGGACAGGGGTTACAGATACGCAGTATTTT	CASSSPRGTGVTDTQYF
-	14	TRBV9	few	TRBJ1-2	TGTGCCAGCACCCCAACGGTCTCTATATATAGCTACACCTTC	CASTPTVSIYSYTF
-	15	TRBV6-5	-	TRBJ2-6	TGTGCCAGCACCCCCCGGTGGTTGGGGGCCAACGTCCTGACTTTC	CASTPRWLGANVLTF